What follows are 27 T cell receptor beta chains derived from one specimen sequenced in a study of type 1 and type 2 diabetes patients. Genomic DNA was the PCR template. Multiplex PCR with 30 forward and 13 reverse primers amplified the TCR beta CDR3. MiXCR was run by TCRdb on the multiplex PCR reads, yielding one entry per CDR3 protein. This sample has 270,000 or so distinct CDR3 sequences, with 47% found just once. The sample taken for sequencing was peripheral blood mononuclear cells (PBMCs). Every receptor here comes from a man aged 18 to 30 with type 2 diabetes.

The sample holds a few counts of this clonotype. This chain links TRBV10-3 with TRBJ1-1; D possibly corresponds to TRBD1 (5 bases). The CDR3 is 16 amino acids. Germline CDR1 is ENHRY and CDR2 is SYGVKD. The V gene lost 2 bases and the J gene lost 3 bases, with 16 bases spanning the gap. This CDR3 is CAISEGGEGTYTEAFF. The CDR3 nucleotides are TGTGCCATCAGTGAGGGGGGAGAAGGAACCTACACTGAAGCTTTCTTT.

This clonotype showed up just a few times. The V gene is TRBV14, the J gene TRBJ1-1; maybe TRBD1 (5 bases). The length of the CDR3 is 12 residues. V lost 3 bases and J lost 7, with 9 bases in between. Germline CDR1 is SGHDN and CDR2 is FVKESK. The CDR3 nucleotides read TGTGCCAGCAGCCACAGGGACGATGAAGCTTTCTTT. Translated: CASSHRDDEAFF.

This clonotype has a handful of counts. J is TRBJ2-7 and V is TRBV24-1, with TRBD2 as a possible D gene (5 bases). CDR1 and CDR2 (germline): KGHDR, SFDVKD. This CDR3 comprises 15 residues. Trimming cost V 4 bases and J 7 bases, with 19 bases left between them. CDR3 protein: CATSDPTDLRGEQYF. CDR3 nucleotides: TGTGCCACCAGTGACCCCACTGACCTTCGAGGGGAGCAGTACTTC.

This clonotype occurred a few times. V and J are TRBV7-7 and TRBJ2-3; D ambiguous. Germline lookup yields CDR1 SSHAT and CDR2 FNYEAQ (reference sequence). Deletions cut 0 bases from V and 1 base from J, with 11 bases between. This CDR3 is 16 amino acids long. CDR3 sequence reads: CASSLALGLGTDTQYF. CDR3 in DNA: TGTGCCAGCAGCTTAGCGCTGGGGTTGGGCACAGATACGCAGTATTTT. The whole variable domain, filled in from reference TRBV7-7 and TRBJ2-3, reads GAGVSQSPRYKVTKRGQDVTLRCDPISSHATLYWYQQALGQGPEFLTYFNYEAQPDKSGLPSDRFSAERPEGSISTLTIQRTEQRDSAMYRCASSLALGLGTDTQYFGPGTRLTVL.

V and J are TRBV28 and TRBJ2-7; 16 bases fit TRBD2. Germline CDR1 is MDHEN and CDR2 is SYDVKM. The CDR3 contains 14 residues. V shed 9 bases, J shed 4 bases, and the junction held 3 bases outside the gene matches. This CDR3 reads CASGTSGRGYEQYF. The CDR3, as DNA: TGTGCCAGTGGGACTAGCGGGAGGGGTTACGAGCAGTACTTC.

The chain links TRBV6-1 to TRBJ1-5; no clear D gene. Per the germline V gene, CDR1 is MNHNS and CDR2 is SASEGT. The CDR3 covers 15 residues. Trimming took off 4 bases at V and 8 bases at J, with 18 bases between the two ends. The CDR3 loop reads CASSGFSPGWEPQHF. As DNA, the CDR3 is TGTGCCAGCAGTGGTTTCTCGCCAGGATGGGAGCCCCAGCATTTT.

The rearrangement joins TRBV6-6 to TRBJ1-6; 7 positions match TRBD1. Germline V lookup: CDR1 MNHNY, CDR2 SVGAGI (reference sequence). The junction had 7 bases not matched to a gene; V was cut back by 7 bases and J by 4 bases. The CDR3 runs to 15 residues. The DNA of the CDR3 is TGTGCCAGCAACGAACCGGGACAGTATAATTCACCCCTCCACTTT. Its protein product is CASNEPGQYNSPLHF.

This clonotype was detected a few times. CDR3 sequence (DNA): TGTGCCAGCAGCCCGGGGTACACTGAAGCTTTCTTT. Amino acids: CASSPGYTEAFF. V usage is TRBV7-2 and J usage is TRBJ1-1; D gene uncertain. The CDR3 loop spans 12 amino acids. V was trimmed by 5 bases and J by 3 bases, leaving 7 bases between them. CDR1 SGHTA and CDR2 FQGNSA come from the germline V gene.

This clonotype was counted between two and nine times. The junction differs from germline at one of its ends, possibly a read error. This sequence joins TRBV29-1 and TRBJ2-7; 7 positions match TRBD1. Looked up from germline, CDR1 is SQVTM and CDR2 is ANQGSEA. The CDR3 has 12 amino acids. CDR3 bases: TGCAGCGTTGGACAGGGTCGATCCGAGCAGTGCTTC. Translating it yields CSVGQGRSEQCF.

The count of this clonotype is one. One end of the junction fails to match germline, which may point to a read error. J is TRBJ2-1 and V is TRBV5-1; TRBD2 aligns across 13 bases. The CDR3 spans 17 residues. From germline, CDR1 is SGHRS and CDR2 YFSETQ. For the CDR3, the DNA is TGTGCCAGCAGCTTACTGGGACTAGCGGGACCTCGGGCTGAGCAGTTCTTC. Its protein is CASSLLGLAGPRAEQFF.

The rearrangement joins TRBV14 to TRBJ2-7, with TRBD2 identical over 11 bases. J was trimmed by 2 bases and V by 4 bases; bases with no gene match: 4. There are 15 residues in the CDR3. The germline CDR1 and CDR2 sequences are SGHDN and FVKESK. Written as DNA, the CDR3 is TGTGCCAGCAGCCCGGGACTAGCGGAGACCTACGAGCAGTACTTC. Translated, it gives CASSPGLAETYEQYF.

This clonotype was found a few times. The chain is built from TRBV2 and TRBJ2-1; D is perhaps TRBD2 (6 bases). V was clipped by 6 bases and J by 7 bases, with 13 bases between them. Germline assignment: CDR1 SNHLY and CDR2 FYNNEI. The CDR3 runs 13 residues. The chain's CDR3 is CASRETRTNEQFF. The CDR3 bases are TGTGCCAGCAGGGAGACTAGGACGAATGAGCAGTTCTTC.

This clonotype has just a few counts. This chain joins TRBV2 and TRBJ2-1; TRBD2 agrees at 12 bases. The junction had 9 bases not matched to a gene; V was cut back by 4 bases and J by 8 bases. Per the germline V gene, CDR1 is SNHLY and CDR2 is FYNNEI. The CDR3 consists of 16 residues. The CDR3 protein is CASSVNRLAGVYEQFF. DNA for the CDR3: TGTGCCAGCAGTGTCAACAGACTAGCGGGGGTCTATGAGCAGTTCTTC.

As DNA, the CDR3 is TGCGCCAGCAGCGCTGGGACAGGGGGCTGGGAGACCCAGTACTTC. Amino acids: CASSAGTGGWETQYF. V gene TRBV10-1 combines with J gene TRBJ2-7; 12 bases map to TRBD1. The DNA end favors TRBJ2-5, so the J call may be wrong. The CDR3 has 15 residues. Per germline, CDR1 WNHNN and CDR2 SYGVQD (reference sequence).

The V call is TRBV12-3 or TRBV12-4, the J call TRBJ2-3, with a weak D call TRBD2 (6 bases). V lost 3 bases, J lost 7 bases, and 14 bases lay in between. The CDR3 length is 14 residues. CDR3 sequence reads: CASSFGAGLNTQYF. The CDR3, as DNA: TGTGCCAGCAGTTTCGGCGCGGGGCTAAATACGCAGTATTTT.

The chain uses TRBV7-2 and TRBJ1-2; 7 bases map to TRBD1. Per germline, CDR1 SGHTA and CDR2 FQGNSA. The ends lost 5 bases at V and 2 bases at J; junction bases unmatched: 8. There are 15 residues in the CDR3. The CDR3 region is CASSKTGTVNYGYTF. The CDR3 nucleotides read TGTGCCAGCAGCAAAACCGGGACAGTGAACTATGGCTACACCTTC.

J is TRBJ2-6 and V is TRBV2; tentatively, D is TRBD1 (6 bases). Deletions cut 6 bases from V and 3 bases from J, with 18 bases between. The CDR3 has 17 residues. The germline V gene encodes CDR1 SNHLY and CDR2 FYNNEI. CDR3 sequence reads: CASSRRQAFGGANVLTF. CDR3 nucleotide sequence: TGTGCCAGCAGCCGAAGACAGGCCTTCGGTGGGGCCAACGTCCTGACTTTC.

This clonotype has at least ten counts. The chain couples TRBV2 to TRBJ1-1, with D perhaps matching TRBD1 (5 bases). The CDR3 has 13 amino acids. The V and J ends lost 10 bases and 2 bases respectively, with 14 bases between them. CDR1 is SNHLY and CDR2 is FYNNEI in the germline V gene. The CDR3 DNA follows: TGTGCCACCTGGTTGACAGTTAACACTGAAGCTTTCTTT. It yields the protein CATWLTVNTEAFF.

This clonotype appeared a few times. The chain is built from TRBV27 and TRBJ1-2; D gene uncertain. V was clipped by 2 bases and J by 5 bases, with 12 bases between them. The CDR3 runs to 14 residues. The germline V gene has CDR1 MNHEY and CDR2 SMNVEV (reference sequence). CDR3 sequence (DNA): TGTGCCAGCAGTTTAGTCTCGGGATGGTATGGCTACACCTTC. Encoded protein: CASSLVSGWYGYTF.

On this clonotype itself: As the CDR3 is not closed by the conserved phenylalanine or tryptophan, this likely results from a read error. This chain links TRBV2 with TRBJ1-2, with D perhaps matching TRBD1 (6 bases). Trimming took off 2 bases at V and 1 base at J, with 14 bases between the two ends. The CDR3 spans 16 residues. The germline CDR1 and CDR2 sequences are SNHLY and FYNNEI. The chain's CDR3 is CASSESRGAINYGYTL. The CDR3 DNA reads TGTGCCAGCAGTGAATCGCGGGGGGCGATTAACTATGGCTACACCCTC.

This clonotype was detected a few times. The chain carries TRBV6-6 and TRBJ1-1, with TRBD1 matching over 8 bases. Germline values: CDR1 MNHNY, CDR2 SVGAGI (reference sequence). J was trimmed by 2 bases and V by 6 bases; bases with no gene match: 2. There are 13 residues in the CDR3. CDR3 sequence reads: CASRDRVNTEAFF. As DNA, the CDR3 is TGTGCCAGCAGGGACAGGGTAAACACTGAAGCTTTCTTT.

This clonotype has just one count. The rearrangement joins TRBV12-3 or TRBV12-4 to TRBJ2-2; D may be TRBD1 (6 bases). Between the trimmed V and J ends, which lost 5 bases and 0 bases, there was a span of 13 bases. The CDR3 has 16 amino acids. The CDR3 spells CASSPQDRANTGELFF. The CDR3 DNA is TGTGCCAGCAGTCCTCAGGACAGAGCGAACACCGGGGAGCTGTTTTTT.

This chain joins TRBV2 and TRBJ1-5, with 9 bases fitting TRBD1. Germline loops: CDR1 SNHLY, CDR2 FYNNEI. V dropped 6 bases and J dropped 0; count of bases not matched to a gene: 3. CDR3 length equals 15 residues. The CDR3: CASRGQGLSNQPQHF. The CDR3 DNA is TGTGCCAGCAGGGGACAGGGTCTTAGCAATCAGCCCCAGCATTTT.

This clonotype appeared a few times. V is TRBV10-3 and J is TRBJ2-3; 13 bases are a match to TRBD2. The CDR3 totals 17 residues. Germline trimming cut 6 bases from V and 0 bases from J; bases unmatched to any gene: 6. Germline V CDR1 and CDR2: ENHRY, SYGVKD. The CDR3 DNA sequence: TGTGCCATCAGCGCCTCGACTAGCGGGAGGAGCACAGATACGCAGTATTTT. Encoded protein: CAISASTSGRSTDTQYF.

This clonotype was detected a few times. V gene TRBV7-6 combines with J gene TRBJ1-4; tentatively, D is TRBD1 (5 bases). Germline-derived CDR1 and CDR2 are SGHVS and FNYEAQ. Trimming took 5 bases from V and 0 from J, leaving 10 bases between them. The CDR3 length is 15 residues. CDR3 coding DNA: TGTGCCAGCAGCCAAATGGGGGCAACTAATGAAAAACTGTTTTTT. Translation: CASSQMGATNEKLFF.

The CDR3 coding sequence is TGTGCCAGCAGCTCTCATTATAGCAATCAGCCCCAGCATTTT. It translates to CASSSHYSNQPQHF. This rearrangement joins TRBV27 to TRBJ1-5; D is ambiguous. The CDR3 runs to 14 residues. The germline CDR1 and CDR2 sequences are MNHEY and SMNVEV (reference sequence). The V end lost 6 bases, the J end lost 0 bases, and 9 bases lay between the germline ends.

The V call is TRBV5-6, the J call TRBJ2-7; D gene unclear. V gave up 5 bases and J gave up 2 bases, with 8 bases separating them. CDR1 is SGHDT, CDR2 YYEEEE, per germline. The CDR3 length is 12 residues. The CDR3: CASSTAAYEQYF. DNA of the CDR3: TGTGCCAGCAGTACGGCCGCCTACGAGCAGTACTTC.